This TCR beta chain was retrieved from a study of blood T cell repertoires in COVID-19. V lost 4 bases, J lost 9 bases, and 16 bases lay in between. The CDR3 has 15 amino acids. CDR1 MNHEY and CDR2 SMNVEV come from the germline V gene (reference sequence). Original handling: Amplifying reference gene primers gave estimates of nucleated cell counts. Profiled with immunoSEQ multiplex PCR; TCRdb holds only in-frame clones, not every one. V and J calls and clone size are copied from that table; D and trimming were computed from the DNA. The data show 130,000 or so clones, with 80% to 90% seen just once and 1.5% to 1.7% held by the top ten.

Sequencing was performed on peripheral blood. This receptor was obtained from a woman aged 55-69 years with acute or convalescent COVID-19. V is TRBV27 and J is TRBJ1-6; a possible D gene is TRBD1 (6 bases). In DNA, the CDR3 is TGTGCCAGCAGTTCAGACAGGTTTTTGGGTTCACCCCTCCACTTT. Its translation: CASSSDRFLGSPLHF.